The T cell receptor beta chain described here comes from a study of control samples from healthy donors and cancer patients. Data came from immunoSEQ multiplex PCR; TCRdb stores just in-frame clones and leaves some out. This repertoire shows around 110,000 clones, 80% to 90% found once; its top ten account for approximately 1.1%. Sequencing was done on a sample of PBMCs. The receptor's source is a woman aged 45-60 years with colorectal cancer.

The CDR3, as DNA: TGTGCCAGCAGCTTAGTGGCTAGCGGGAGCTCCTACAATGAGCAGTTCTTC. Translation: CASSLVASGSSYNEQFF. The J gene is TRBJ2-1, the V gene TRBV11-2, with 10 bases identical to TRBD2. Unmatched junction bases numbered 3, after V lost 1 base and J lost 0 bases. CDR3 size: 17 residues. CDR1 and CDR2 (germline): SGHAT, FQNNGV.